This T cell receptor (beta chain) appears in the sequencing data of a study of CD8 T cells in ankylosing spondylitis. Regarding the study as a whole: Disease-linked clones, CD8+, were relatively rare in peripheral blood. Significantly higher representation of disease-linked clones was reported for matched ankylosing spondylitis synovial fluid. Some motif variants had been reported before (in reactive arthritis synovial fluid and blood).

By sample fraction, this clonotype is medium-sized. As yet, its antigen is unknown. The V end lost 0 bases, the J end lost 0 bases, and 4 bases lay between the germline ends. This CDR3 contains 15 residues. Per the germline V gene, CDR1 is SGDLS and CDR2 is YYNGEE. Making the TCR beta libraries involved quantitative 5'-RACE with molecular barcodes. TCRdb re-called the 5' RACE reads through MiXCR, storing one row per CDR3 protein. The table includes under 7,500 distinct CDR3 sequences, under 2.5% detected once. The material sequenced was blood, either unsorted or a sorted T cell fraction (not recorded which). The chain uses TRBV9 and TRBJ2-6; D is ambiguous. This clonotype was obtained from a male donor with ankylosing spondylitis or in good health (not recorded which). CDR3 residues: CASSVGRSGANVLTF. The CDR3 DNA follows: TGTGCCAGCAGCGTAGGCCGCTCTGGGGCCAACGTCCTGACTTTC.